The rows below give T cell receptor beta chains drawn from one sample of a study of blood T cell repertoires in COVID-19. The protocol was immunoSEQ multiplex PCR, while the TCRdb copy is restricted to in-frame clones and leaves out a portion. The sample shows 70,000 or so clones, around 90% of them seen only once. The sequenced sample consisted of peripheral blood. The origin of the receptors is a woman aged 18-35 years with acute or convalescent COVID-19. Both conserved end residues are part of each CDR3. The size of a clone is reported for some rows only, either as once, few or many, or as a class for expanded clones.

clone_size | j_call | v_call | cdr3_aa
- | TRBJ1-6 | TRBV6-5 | CASSSGTGNNSPLHF
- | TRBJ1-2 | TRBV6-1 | CASSERTGGTYGYTF
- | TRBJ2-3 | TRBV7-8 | CASSVLGRGTTDTQYF
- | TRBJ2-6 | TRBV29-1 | CSVDGGDSGANVLTF
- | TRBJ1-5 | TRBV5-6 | CASSKRRGGQGNQPQHF
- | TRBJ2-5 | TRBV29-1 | CSVEDGASEETQYF
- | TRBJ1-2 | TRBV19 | CASSDRGSYGYTF
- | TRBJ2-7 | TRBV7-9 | CASSKDRGMSYEQYF
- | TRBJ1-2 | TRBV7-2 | CASSLGGVGGYGYTF
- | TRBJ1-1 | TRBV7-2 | CASSLNSPSVAFF
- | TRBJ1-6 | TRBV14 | CASSQDVRNSPLHF
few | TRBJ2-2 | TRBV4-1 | CASAVSGGGTGELFF
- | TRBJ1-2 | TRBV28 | CASSWEQARYGYTF
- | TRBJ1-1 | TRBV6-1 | CASTEFQNTEAFF
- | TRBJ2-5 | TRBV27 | CASRRSWGLKEETQYF
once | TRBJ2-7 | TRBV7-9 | CASSLAGDPAQYF
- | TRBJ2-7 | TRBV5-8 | CASSPRTRTSYEQYF
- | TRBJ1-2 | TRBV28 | CASSSRQGIQGYTF
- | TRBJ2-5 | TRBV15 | CATSRDRTGEETQYF
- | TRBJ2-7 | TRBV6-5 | CASSIRGPTSYEQYF
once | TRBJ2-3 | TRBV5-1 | CASSFRGLAGSASTDTQYF
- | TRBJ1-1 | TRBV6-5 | CASSYRQGNTEAFF
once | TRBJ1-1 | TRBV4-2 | CASSYLWDREAFF
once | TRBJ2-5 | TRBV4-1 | CASSQNGASSGRVETQYF
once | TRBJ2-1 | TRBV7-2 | CASSLIAGENNEQFF
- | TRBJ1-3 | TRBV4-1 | CASSLVGNTIYF
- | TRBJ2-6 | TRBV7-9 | CASSFPGQGTGANVLTF
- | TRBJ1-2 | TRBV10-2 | CASSEAETSRGYTF
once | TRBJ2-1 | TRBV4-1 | CASSRRPGDEQFF
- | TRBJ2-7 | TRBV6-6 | CASSYSGPREQYF
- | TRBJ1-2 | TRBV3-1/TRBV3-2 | CASSQRGTATYGYTF
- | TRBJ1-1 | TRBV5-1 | CASSLGLGQGTTFF
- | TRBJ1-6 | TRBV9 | CASSVTGNNSPLHF
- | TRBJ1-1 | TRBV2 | CASSEVVGQVMNTEAFF
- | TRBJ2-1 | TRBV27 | CASSPRRLAGGNEQFF
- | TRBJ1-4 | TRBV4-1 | CASSQDLGTGEKLFF